What follows are 28 T cell receptor beta chains derived from one specimen sequenced in a study of blood T cell repertoires in COVID-19. Generated by immunoSEQ multiplex PCR, the TCRdb table keeps only in-frame clones and is missing some. Of about 190,000 clones in the sample, under 80% are singletons; the top ten hold roughly 12%. The sample taken for sequencing was peripheral blood. The source of these receptors is a man in his forties or fifties who had recovered from COVID-19.

V and J are TRBV27 and TRBJ2-3; D possibly corresponds to TRBD2 (6 bases). The V end lost 2 bases, the J end lost 4 bases, and 7 bases lay between the germline ends. Germline CDR1 MNHEY, CDR2 SMNVEV (reference sequence). The CDR3 runs 13 residues. For the CDR3, the DNA is TGTGCCAGCAGTTTAGTAGCGGCAGATACGCAGTATTTT. As protein: CASSLVAADTQYF.

This clone was observed a handful of times. The V and J genes are TRBV18 and TRBJ1-1; possible D gene TRBD1, 6 bases. The CDR3 length is 15 residues. With 3 bases removed from V and 6 bases from J, the gap between germline ends came to 17 bases. CDR1 is KGHSH and CDR2 is LQKENI in the germline V gene. The CDR3 DNA follows: TGTGCCAGCTCACCCATAGGACAGTCCTCGGCTGAAGCTTTCTTT. It translates to CASSPIGQSSAEAFF. Filled out from reference TRBV18 and TRBJ1-1, the complete variable domain reads NAGVMQNPRHLVRRRGQEARLRCSPMKGHSHVYWYRQLPEEGLKFMVYLQKENIIDESGMPKERFSAEFPKEGPSILRIQQVVRGDSAAYFCASSPIGQSSAEAFFGQGTRLTVV.

The chain has TRBV18 and TRBJ1-1; D gene unclear. The germline V gene has CDR1 KGHSH and CDR2 LQKENI. V lost 0 bases and J lost 4, with 15 bases in between. There are 16 residues in the CDR3. In DNA form, the CDR3 reads TGTGCCAGCTCACCACCTCAAATATATTCGGGCACTGAAGCTTTCTTT. Translated: CASSPPQIYSGTEAFF. The full variable domain, completed using reference TRBV18 and TRBJ1-1, is NAGVMQNPRHLVRRRGQEARLRCSPMKGHSHVYWYRQLPEEGLKFMVYLQKENIIDESGMPKERFSAEFPKEGPSILRIQQVVRGDSAAYFCASSPPQIYSGTEAFFGQGTRLTVV.

This clone has only one observation. The chain couples TRBV28 to TRBJ1-6, with D possibly matching TRBD1 (5 bases). The CDR3 consists of 13 residues. Germline V gene sequence: CDR1 MDHEN, CDR2 SYDVKM. V gave up 8 bases and J gave up 10 bases, with 15 bases separating them. Here the CDR3 DNA reads TGTGCCAGCGGGGGGGGAGAGCGATCACCCCTCCACTTT. The encoded protein is CASGGGERSPLHF.

As DNA, the CDR3 is TGTGCCTCCTCGGACAGCGAGAATGAAAAACTGTTTTTT. Protein product: CASSDSENEKLFF. The chain has TRBV13 and TRBJ1-4; D possibly corresponds to TRBD1 (6 bases). Germline V lookup: CDR1 PRHDT, CDR2 FYEKMQ (reference sequence). The CDR3 covers 13 residues. The V end lost 11 bases, the J end lost 5 bases, and 15 bases lay between the germline ends. Full variable domain (missing parts from reference TRBV13 and TRBJ1-4): AAGVIQSPRHLIKEKRETATLKCYPIPRHDTVYWYQQGPGQDPQFLISFYEKMQSDKGSIPDRFSAQQFSDYHSELNMSSLELGDSALYFCASSDSENEKLFFGSGTQLSVL.

The V gene is TRBV7-6, the J gene TRBJ1-1; unclear D gene. The germline gives CDR1 SGHVS, CDR2 FNYEAQ. Deletions cut 5 bases from V and 1 base from J, with 8 bases between. This CDR3 is 13 amino acids long. The CDR3 DNA reads TGTGCCAGCAGCAGTAACAGGAACACTGAAGCTTTCTTT. Translation: CASSSNRNTEAFF.

This chain uses TRBV10-3 with TRBJ2-7, with 10 positions matching TRBD2. Germline V gene data show CDR1 as ENHRY and CDR2 as SYGVKD. The CDR3 covers 13 residues. V lost 7 bases and J lost 7; bases outside the gene matches: 7. As DNA, the CDR3 is TGTGCCATCAAGGGCCTAGCGGGAGATGAGCAGTACTTC. Its translation is CAIKGLAGDEQYF.

In this sample, this clone turned up a few times. This sequence joins TRBV21-1 and TRBJ1-1. TRBV21-1 is shown as a pseudogene. The CDR3 is 15 amino acids. The CDR3 here is CASSKGGGNVLEAFF. The CDR3 coding sequence is TGTGCCAGCAGCAAAGGTGGCGGAAATGTTCTAGAAGCTTTCTTT.

This chain uses TRBV19 with TRBJ2-7, with 10 bases identical to TRBD1. The CDR3 runs to 14 residues. Germline V gene lookup returns CDR1 LNHDA and CDR2 SQIVND (reference sequence). V lost 5 bases and J lost 3; bases outside the gene matches: 4. CDR3 loop: CASSLGTGVYEQYF. CDR3 coding DNA: TGTGCCAGTAGTCTTGGGACAGGGGTCTACGAGCAGTACTTC.

V and J are TRBV4-2 and TRBJ2-4, with TRBD1 matching over 7 bases. Germline lookup yields CDR1 LGHNA and CDR2 YNFKEQ. V gave up 5 bases and J gave up 2 bases; unmatched junction bases: 9. The CDR3 sequence is 16 residues long. CDR3 nucleotides: TGTGCCAGCAGCGAGCAGGGGGTTTCAACCAAAAACATTCAGTACTTC. Encoded protein: CASSEQGVSTKNIQYF.

V usage is TRBV14 and J usage is TRBJ2-1, with 12 bases identical to TRBD2. Germline V gene sequence: CDR1 SGHDN, CDR2 FVKESK. The V segment lost 2 bases and the J segment 9 bases; nucleotides outside the gene matches: 14. The CDR3 is made up of 18 amino acids. This CDR3 is CASSQPPLASGRAFEQFF. The DNA of the CDR3 is TGTGCCAGCAGCCAACCTCCCCTTGCTAGCGGGAGGGCCTTTGAGCAGTTCTTC.

The rearrangement links TRBV5-5 to TRBJ2-3, with D tentatively TRBD2 (6 bases). Per the germline V gene, CDR1 is SGHKS and CDR2 is YYEKEE (reference sequence). V was pared by 0 bases and J by 1 base, with 12 bases between. The CDR3 totals 16 residues. As DNA, the CDR3 is TGTGCCAGCAGCTTGGCGACTAGGTACGGCACAGATACGCAGTATTTT. Protein product: CASSLATRYGTDTQYF.

This sequence joins TRBV19 and TRBJ2-7; TRBD2 matches 7 bases. The V gene end was trimmed by 5 bases and the J gene end by 2 bases; junction bases not matched to a gene: 9. Germline-derived CDR1 and CDR2 are LNHDA and SQIVND (reference sequence). The CDR3 covers 15 residues. For the CDR3, the DNA is TGTGCCAGTAGTGGAGCTAGCGGAGAAACCTACGAGCAGTACTTC. The encoded protein is CASSGASGETYEQYF.

This clone showed up just once. The rearrangement uses TRBV2 and TRBJ2-2; D call uncertain. Trimming left V 4 bases short and J 0 bases short, with 12 bases between. Germline V gene data show CDR1 as SNHLY and CDR2 as FYNNEI. The CDR3 is made up of 16 amino acids. DNA for the CDR3: TGTGCCAGCAGTGCCAGAGAGACAACGAACACCGGGGAGCTGTTTTTT. Its protein is CASSARETTNTGELFF.

This clone was observed a handful of times. J is TRBJ1-6 and V is TRBV5-6; 8 nucleotides agree with TRBD1. V dropped 4 bases and J dropped 13; count of bases not matched to a gene: 7. This CDR3 is 13 amino acids long. Germline lookup yields CDR1 SGHDT and CDR2 YYEEEE. The CDR3 DNA reads as TGTGCCAGCAGCCCAGGGACAGGTCCTCCCCTCCACTTT. It specifies CASSPGTGPPLHF.

This clone was observed a single time. The chain joins TRBV5-1 to TRBJ2-1, with D possibly matching TRBD1 (6 bases). The CDR3 has 16 amino acids. In germline, CDR1 is SGHRS, CDR2 YFSETQ. The V end was cut by 4 bases, the J end by 0 bases, with 14 bases between. The CDR3, as DNA: TGCGCCAGCAGCCCCGGGACACCGAGCTCCTACAATGAGCAGTTCTTC. Translated: CASSPGTPSSYNEQFF.

The chain employs TRBV12-3 or TRBV12-4 and TRBJ2-3; D possibly corresponds to TRBD2 (6 bases). The germline V and J ends were trimmed by 5 bases and 11 bases, with 14 bases remaining between them. The CDR3 consists of 12 residues. DNA of the CDR3: TGTGCCAGCAGTAGGTCGGGAGCGGGGCAGTATTTT. It yields the protein CASSRSGAGQYF.

The rearrangement joins TRBV6-5 to TRBJ1-5, with D possibly being TRBD1 (5 bases). CDR1 and CDR2 from the germline V gene are MNHEY and SVGAGI. CDR3 length: 15 residues. V dropped 7 bases and J dropped 4 bases, with 17 bases sitting between them. The DNA for the CDR3 is TGTGCCAGCACCCTCCCCTTTTCAGGGAATCAGCCCCAGCATTTT. Translated: CASTLPFSGNQPQHF.

The rearrangement uses TRBV4-2 and TRBJ1-4, with D possibly TRBD1 on 5 matching bases. V gave up 8 bases and J gave up 6 bases, with 16 bases separating them. Germline CDR1 LGHNA, CDR2 YNFKEQ. This CDR3 spans 14 amino acids. The CDR3 reads CASARRATDEKLFF. The CDR3 DNA is TGTGCCAGCGCTCGCAGGGCCACGGATGAAAAACTGTTTTTT.

V usage is TRBV19 and J usage is TRBJ1-1; TRBD1 matches 7 bases. J lost 6 bases, V lost 1 base, and 8 bases had no gene match. CDR3 length: 15 amino acids. Germline CDR1 reads LNHDA; CDR2 reads SQIVND (reference sequence). DNA for the CDR3: TGTGCCAGTAGTATAGCTCCAGGGGGAGGCTCTGAAGCTTTCTTT. Its protein product is CASSIAPGGGSEAFF. Full variable domain (missing parts from reference TRBV19 and TRBJ1-1): DGGITQSPKYLFRKEGQNVTLSCEQNLNHDAMYWYRQDPGQGLRLIYYSQIVNDFQKGDIAEGYSVSREKKESFPLTVTSAQKNPTAFYLCASSIAPGGGSEAFFGQGTRLTVV.

The chain carries TRBV18 and TRBJ2-1; TRBD1 matches at 7 bases. The V segment lost 3 bases and the J segment 5 bases; nucleotides outside the gene matches: 10. The V gene's germline CDR1 is KGHSH and CDR2 LQKENI. The CDR3 totals 16 residues. CDR3 nucleotide sequence: TGTGCCAGCTCACCTACAGGGGCGATGGGACACAATGAGCAGTTCTTC. Its protein is CASSPTGAMGHNEQFF.

V gene TRBV19 combines with J gene TRBJ1-2; D might be TRBD1 (6 bases). Germline assignment: CDR1 LNHDA and CDR2 SQIVND (reference sequence). The CDR3 is 13 residues long. With 6 bases removed from V and 4 bases from J, the gap between germline ends came to 12 bases. DNA for the CDR3: TGTGCCAGTAGACCTACAGGGAGCTATGGCTACACCTTC. It codes for CASRPTGSYGYTF.

The chain employs TRBV19 and TRBJ1-2; D is unclear. Germline assignment: CDR1 LNHDA and CDR2 SQIVND (reference sequence). Deletions cut 0 bases from V and 0 bases from J, with 20 bases between. This CDR3 has 19 residues. The DNA for the CDR3 is TGTGCCAGTAGTATAGATCCGTTTCTTCTTCGGGTAACTAACTATGGCTACACCTTC. Amino acid sequence: CASSIDPFLLRVTNYGYTF.

This chain uses TRBV10-3 with TRBJ2-2, with TRBD2 identical over 7 bases. The junction had 4 bases not matched to a gene; V was cut back by 6 bases and J by 3 bases. Germline V gene sequence: CDR1 ENHRY, CDR2 SYGVKD. This CDR3 spans 14 amino acids. The CDR3 loop is CAISQTSDTGELFF. The CDR3 coding sequence is TGTGCCATCAGCCAAACTAGCGACACCGGGGAGCTGTTTTTT.

The V gene is TRBV30, the J gene TRBJ1-1; a weak D match, TRBD1 (6 bases). There are 12 residues in the CDR3. Germline lookup yields CDR1 GTSNPN and CDR2 SVGIG (reference sequence). V shed 4 bases and J shed 3 bases, with 9 bases lying between them. Here the CDR3 DNA reads TGTGCCTGGAAGACAGGTTACACTGAAGCTTTCTTT. Translation gives CAWKTGYTEAFF.

The V and J genes are TRBV15 and TRBJ1-4; 8 bases match TRBD1. Unmatched junction bases numbered 12, after V lost 0 bases and J lost 3 bases. The germline V gene encodes CDR1 LNHNV and CDR2 YYDKDF (reference sequence). The CDR3 consists of 19 residues. The CDR3 loop reads CATSRDGLGRGLANEKLFF. The CDR3 DNA follows: TGTGCCACCAGCAGAGATGGCTTAGGCAGGGGGCTGGCTAATGAAAAACTGTTTTTT.

J is TRBJ2-1 and V is TRBV25-1; the match to TRBD2 covers 8 bases. Germline loops: CDR1 MGHDK, CDR2 SYGVNS. The V gene end was trimmed by 2 bases and the J gene end by 6 bases; junction bases not matched to a gene: 3. This CDR3 is built from 14 residues. The CDR3 here is CASSEPSGSNEQFF. CDR3 DNA sequence: TGTGCCAGCAGTGAACCCAGCGGGAGCAATGAGCAGTTCTTC.

The V call is TRBV6-1, the J call TRBJ2-7, with D perhaps matching TRBD2 (5 bases). The germline V gene has CDR1 MNHNS and CDR2 SASEGT. Trimming took 1 base from V and 6 from J, leaving 10 bases between them. The CDR3 has 13 amino acids. The CDR3 DNA follows: TGTGCCAGCAGTGAAGAACAGAGGGTCGAGCAGTACTTC. Encoded protein: CASSEEQRVEQYF.